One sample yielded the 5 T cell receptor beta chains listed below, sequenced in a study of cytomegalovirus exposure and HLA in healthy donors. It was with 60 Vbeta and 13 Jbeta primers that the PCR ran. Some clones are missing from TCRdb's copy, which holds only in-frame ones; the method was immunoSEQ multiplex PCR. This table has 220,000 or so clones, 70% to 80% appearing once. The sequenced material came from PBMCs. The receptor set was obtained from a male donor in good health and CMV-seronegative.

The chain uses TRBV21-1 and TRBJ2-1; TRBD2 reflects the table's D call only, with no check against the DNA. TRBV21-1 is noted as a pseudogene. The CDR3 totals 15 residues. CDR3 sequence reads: CPQGIRGQAGNEQFF. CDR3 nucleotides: TGTCCCCAGGGTATTCGAGGCCAAGCGGGCAATGAGCAGTTCTTC.

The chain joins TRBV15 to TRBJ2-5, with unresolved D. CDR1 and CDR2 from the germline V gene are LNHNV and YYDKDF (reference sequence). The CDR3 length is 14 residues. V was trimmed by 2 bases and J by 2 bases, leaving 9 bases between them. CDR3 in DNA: TGTGCCACCAGCAGAACGACATCGCAAGAGACCCAGTACTTC. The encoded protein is CATSRTTSQETQYF.

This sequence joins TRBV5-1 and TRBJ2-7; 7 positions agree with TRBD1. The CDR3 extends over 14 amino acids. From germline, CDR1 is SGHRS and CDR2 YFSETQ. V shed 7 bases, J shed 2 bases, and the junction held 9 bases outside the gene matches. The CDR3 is CASAEGGLTYEQYF. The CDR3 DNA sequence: TGCGCCAGCGCGGAAGGGGGCCTCACCTACGAGCAGTACTTC.

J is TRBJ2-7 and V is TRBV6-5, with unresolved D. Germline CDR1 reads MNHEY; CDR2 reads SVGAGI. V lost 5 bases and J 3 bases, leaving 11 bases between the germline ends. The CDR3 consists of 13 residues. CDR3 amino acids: CASSVEQSYEQYF. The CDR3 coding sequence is TGTGCCAGCAGTGTAGAACAGAGCTACGAGCAGTACTTC.

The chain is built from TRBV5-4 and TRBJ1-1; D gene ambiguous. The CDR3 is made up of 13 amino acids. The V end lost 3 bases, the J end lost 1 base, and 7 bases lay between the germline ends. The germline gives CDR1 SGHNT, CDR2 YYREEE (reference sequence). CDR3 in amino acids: CASSSTGNTEAFF. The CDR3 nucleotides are TGTGCCAGCAGCTCCACGGGGAACACTGAAGCTTTCTTT.